This TCR beta chain was captured by sequencing in a study of T cells in Graves' hyperthyroidism and ophthalmopathy. Study information: Peripheral blood draws took place at initial diagnosis, ahead of any treatment.

TCR beta CDR3 regions were amplified from RNA transcripts. The primer set for the first-round RT-PCR of the TCR CDR3 was HTBI. TCRdb analysed the multiplex PCR reads with MiXCR anew, one entry per CDR3 protein. The table records hundreds of thousands of distinct CDR3 sequences, over 15% of them present only once. Study-level findings and limits: Stable hyperthyroidism was separated from ophthalmopathy by a model based on 13 V-J features. Also found in blood were most expanded thyroid clonotypes above 0.001.

The study based diagnoses on clinical symptoms, serum thyroxine and TRAb, thyroid ultrasound and orbital computed tomography. With respect to this clonotype: Its antigen is as yet unknown.

The clonotype comes from a woman between 18 and 29 years old with Graves' hyperthyroidism. The sample taken for sequencing was blood.

CDR3 loop: CASSGRASVGETQYF. The CDR3 DNA reads as TGTGCCAGCAGTGGTCGGGCCTCCGTCGGGGAGACCCAGTACTTC. J is TRBJ2-5 and V is TRBV6-1; no definite D call. Germline lookup yields CDR1 MNHNS and CDR2 SASEGT. V was shortened by 4 bases and J by 5 bases, with 17 bases between the two germline ends. The CDR3 consists of 15 residues.